This TCR beta chain was identified in a study of blood T cell repertoires in COVID-19. Study-wide background: Donors in the United States, Italy and Spain gave samples during acute or convalescent COVID-19. T cells, B-cell-depleted T cells, or PBMCs supplied cDNA or gDNA.

In the source study's methods: Nucleated cell number was recorded as an estimate derived from reference gene primer amplification. Generated by immunoSEQ multiplex PCR, the TCRdb table keeps only in-frame clones and is missing some. D and trimming come from the DNA, and the V and J calls and clone size come from that table. The table lists about 270,000 clones, 88% of them singletons. V lost 3 bases and J lost 6, with 9 bases in between. The CDR3 has 13 amino acids. The germline gives CDR1 DFQATT, CDR2 SNEGSKA (reference sequence). In assigning cohorts, the study relied on participant-reported clinical history.

The sample consisted of PBMCs or T cells enriched from blood (not recorded which). The chain links TRBV20-1 to TRBJ1-6, with D hard to call. The receptor was derived from a woman aged 45-65 years who had recovered from COVID-19. The CDR3 loop reads CSASLQFNSPLHF. The DNA for the CDR3 is TGCAGTGCTAGTTTACAGTTTAATTCACCCCTCCACTTT.